This is a list of T cell receptor beta chains from one sample in a study of CD8 T cells in ankylosing spondylitis. Each CDR3 protein gets one entry after TCRdb re-called the 5' RACE reads with MiXCR. This sample carries about 150,000 distinct CDR3 sequences, 25% to 35% of them seen once, and the ten largest clones take about 6.3%. The source material was synovial fluid, either unsorted or a sorted T cell fraction (not recorded which). The receptors shown here come from a male donor with ankylosing spondylitis. The conserved cysteine and the conserved F or W are not part of the CDR3 here. The order of the fields is V gene, clone size, CDR3 protein. Size is omitted from some rows. Given values are once, few, many or a class for expanded clones.

v_gene: TRBV6-1; abundance: -; CDR3aa: ASRRDRVYEQY
v_gene: TRBV30; abundance: -; CDR3aa: AWSGTGDQPQH
v_gene: TRBV2; abundance: few; CDR3aa: ASSEFVGGYGYT
v_gene: TRBV2; abundance: -; CDR3aa: ASSENTQETQY
v_gene: TRBV20-1; abundance: once; CDR3aa: SARGSSGRVDTQY
v_gene: TRBV6-1; abundance: few; CDR3aa: ASRETARYDYT
v_gene: TRBV12-3/TRBV12-4; abundance: few; CDR3aa: ASSPGTGSYGYT
v_gene: TRBV27; abundance: -; CDR3aa: ASSFRRDGRQNTEAF
v_gene: TRBV12-3/TRBV12-4; abundance: many; CDR3aa: ASSLTGDNQPQH
v_gene: TRBV5-1; abundance: few; CDR3aa: ASSSGEIPNNEQF
v_gene: TRBV4-1; abundance: few; CDR3aa: ASSQQLAYEQY
v_gene: TRBV9; abundance: -; CDR3aa: ASSVEGYTGELF
v_gene: TRBV28; abundance: once; CDR3aa: ASSLPGVGNTIY
v_gene: TRBV5-6; abundance: few; CDR3aa: ASSSRSTGRETQY
v_gene: TRBV7-2; abundance: many; CDR3aa: ASSLGAGLMNTEAF